The entry below gives a single T cell receptor (beta chain) sequence along with its context. Its target is not known. This specimen belongs to a study of immune evolution from preneoplasia to lung adenocarcinoma. Whole-study findings and limits: Normal lung had the highest top T cell clone frequencies.

Assay: immunoSEQ multiplex PCR; the TCRdb copy retains only in-frame clones and omits some. Among 6,500 to 7,500 clones, approximately 80% were seen once, and the ten largest hold around 3%. The germline gives CDR1 MDHEN, CDR2 SYDVKM. V trimming: 6 bases; J trimming: 4 bases; junction bases outside the gene matches: 6. The CDR3 runs to 14 residues. Histologic diagnosis was independently verified by two lung pathologists. After pathologic assessment, macro-dissection selected premalignant or tumor cells for extraction. V usage is TRBV28 and J usage is TRBJ1-1; TRBD1 matches 9 bases. This receptor was taken from a person aged 40 to 49 with lung adenocarcinoma. Sequenced input: FFPE invasive lung adenocarcinoma tissue. CDR3 bases: TGTGCCAGCAGAGGACAGGGGCAGACCACTGAAGCTTTCTTT. Translation: CASRGQGQTTEAFF.